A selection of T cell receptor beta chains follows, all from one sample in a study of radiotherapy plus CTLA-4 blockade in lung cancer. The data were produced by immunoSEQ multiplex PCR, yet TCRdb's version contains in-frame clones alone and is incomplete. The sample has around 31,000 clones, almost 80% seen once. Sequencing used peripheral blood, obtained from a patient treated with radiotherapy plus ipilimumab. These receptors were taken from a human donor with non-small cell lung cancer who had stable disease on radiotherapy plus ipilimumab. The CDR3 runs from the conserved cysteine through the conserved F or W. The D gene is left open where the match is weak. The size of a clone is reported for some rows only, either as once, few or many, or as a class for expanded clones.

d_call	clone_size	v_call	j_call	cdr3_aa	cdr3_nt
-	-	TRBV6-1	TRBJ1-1	CASSEAVMNTEAFF	TGTGCCAGCAGTGAGGCTGTTATGAACACTGAAGCTTTCTTT
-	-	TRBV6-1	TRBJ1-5	CASSVAPGGNQPQHF	TGTGCCAGCAGTGTCGCGCCGGGGGGTAATCAGCCCCAGCATTTT
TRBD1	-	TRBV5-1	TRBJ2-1	CASSYPSSGQGAGEQFF	TGCGCCAGCAGTTACCCATCATCGGGACAGGGGGCAGGAGAGCAGTTCTTC
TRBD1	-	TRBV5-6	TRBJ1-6	CASSRDRANSPLHF	TGTGCCAGCAGTCGGGACAGGGCGAATTCACCCCTCCACTTT
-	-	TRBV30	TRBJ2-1	CAWNKQGSNEQFF	TGTGCCTGGAATAAACAGGGATCCAATGAGCAGTTCTTC
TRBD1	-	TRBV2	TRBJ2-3	CASTLDRGRENTDTQYF	TGTGCCAGCACCCTGGACAGGGGGCGGGAAAACACAGATACGCAGTATTTT
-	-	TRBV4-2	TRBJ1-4	CASSHARTNEKLFF	TGTGCCAGCAGCCACGCCCGGACGAATGAAAAACTGTTTTTT
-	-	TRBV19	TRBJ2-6	CASSTEGRSGANVLTF	TGTGCCAGTAGTACCGAAGGCCGATCTGGGGCCAACGTCCTGACTTTC
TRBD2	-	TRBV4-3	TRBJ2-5	CASSQVGASGGPETQYF	TGCGCCAGCAGCCAAGTCGGAGCTAGCGGGGGGCCGGAGACCCAGTACTTC
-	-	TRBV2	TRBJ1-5	CASSPDSHSNQPQHF	TGTGCCAGCAGTCCCGACAGCCACAGCAATCAGCCCCAGCATTTT
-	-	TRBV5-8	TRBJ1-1	CASSSVGAGGSEAFF	TGTGCCAGCAGCTCCGTCGGGGCGGGGGGATCTGAAGCTTTCTTT
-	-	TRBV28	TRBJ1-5	CASSPTQWNSNQPQHF	TGTGCCAGCAGTCCAACCCAGTGGAATAGCAATCAGCCCCAGCATTTT
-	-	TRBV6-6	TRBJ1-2	CASSAIQGAGYGYTF	TGTGCCAGCAGTGCTATCCAGGGTGCCGGCTATGGCTACACCTTC
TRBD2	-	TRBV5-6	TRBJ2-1	CASSSSGGEDEQFF	TGTGCCAGCAGCTCTAGCGGGGGGGAGGATGAGCAGTTCTTC
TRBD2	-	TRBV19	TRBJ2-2	CASSIILAGGRNTGELFF	TGTGCCAGTAGTATCATTCTAGCGGGGGGTCGCAACACCGGGGAGCTGTTTTTT
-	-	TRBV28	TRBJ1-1	CASSFYANTEAFF	TGTGCCAGCAGTTTTTATGCGAACACTGAAGCTTTCTTT
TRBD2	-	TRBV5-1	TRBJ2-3	CASKEAGGPDTQYF	TGCGCCAGCAAGGAAGCGGGGGGCCCAGATACGCAGTATTTT
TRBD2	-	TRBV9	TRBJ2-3	CASSARIAGGSSSTDTQYF	TGTGCCAGCAGCGCCCGGATAGCGGGGGGCTCTTCAAGCACAGATACGCAGTATTTT
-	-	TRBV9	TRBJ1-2	CASSVDRGANHGYTF	TGTGCCAGCAGCGTAGATCGGGGGGCGAATCATGGCTACACCTTC
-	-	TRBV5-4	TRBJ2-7	CASSRGSGVGQYF	TGTGCCAGCAGCCGTGGTAGTGGGGTTGGGCAGTACTTC
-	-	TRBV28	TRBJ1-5	CASSLSWGGNQPQHF	TGTGCCAGCAGTTTGAGTTGGGGGGGCAATCAGCCCCAGCATTTT
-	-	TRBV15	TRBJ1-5	CATSRVWGSQPQHF	TGTGCCACCAGCAGGGTGTGGGGAAGTCAGCCCCAGCATTTT
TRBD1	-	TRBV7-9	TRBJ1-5	CASSGAGQGTQPQHF	TGTGCCAGCAGCGGAGCCGGACAGGGGACTCAGCCCCAGCATTTT
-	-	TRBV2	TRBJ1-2	CASGERPGYGYTF	TGTGCCAGCGGTGAAAGGCCCGGATATGGCTACACCTTC
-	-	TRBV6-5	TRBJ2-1	CASSLRGVEQFF	TGTGCCAGCAGCCTCAGGGGGGTTGAGCAGTTCTTC
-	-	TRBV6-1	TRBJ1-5	CASSENRAANQPQHF	TGTGCCAGCAGTGAAAACAGGGCGGCCAATCAGCCCCAGCATTTT
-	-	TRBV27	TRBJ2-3	CASSHRRPDTQYF	TGTGCCAGCAGTCACCGACGTCCAGATACGCAGTATTTT
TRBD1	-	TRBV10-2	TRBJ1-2	CASSESGQTGGYGYTF	TGCGCCAGCAGTGAGTCGGGACAGACGGGGGGCTATGGCTACACCTTC
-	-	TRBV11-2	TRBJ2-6	CASSSTGRANVLTF	TGTGCCAGCAGCTCCACAGGTCGGGCCAACGTCCTGACTTTC
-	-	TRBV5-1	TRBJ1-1	CASSPLTNRRNTEAFF	TGCGCCAGCAGCCCTTTGACCAACCGAAGGAACACTGAAGCTTTCTTT
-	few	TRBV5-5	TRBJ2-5	CASTLRGNQETQYF	TGTGCCAGCACCCTGCGGGGAAACCAAGAGACCCAGTACTTC
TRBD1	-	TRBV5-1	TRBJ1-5	CASSLAQGEQPQHF	TGCGCCAGCAGCTTGGCCCAGGGGGAGCAGCCCCAGCATTTT
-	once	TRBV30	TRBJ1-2	CAWSPIDSRYYGYTF	TGTGCCTGGAGTCCTATAGACAGTAGGTACTATGGCTACACCTTC
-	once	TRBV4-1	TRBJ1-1	CASSHNWAEAFF	TGCGCCAGCAGCCATAATTGGGCTGAAGCTTTCTTT
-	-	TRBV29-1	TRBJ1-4	CSVGRDVQTGKLFF	TGCAGCGTGGGCCGGGACGTCCAGACAGGAAAACTGTTTTTT
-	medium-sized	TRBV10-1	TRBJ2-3	CASSTLGNTQYF	TGCGCCAGCAGTACCCTAGGGAATACGCAGTATTTT
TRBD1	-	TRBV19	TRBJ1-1	CASSIVATGIAEAFF	TGTGCCAGTAGTATAGTCGCGACAGGGATCGCTGAAGCTTTCTTT
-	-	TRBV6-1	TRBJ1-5	CASSAPRDRFHQPQHF	TGTGCCAGCAGTGCCCCCCGGGACCGCTTTCATCAGCCCCAGCATTTT
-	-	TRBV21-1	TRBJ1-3	CASSKVQGVKLNTIYF	TGTGCCAGCAGCAAGGTACAGGGGGTGAAGCTAAACACCATATATTTT
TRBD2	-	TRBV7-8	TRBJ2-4	CASSLDGGTPTRNIQYF	TGTGCCAGCAGCTTAGACGGGGGGACCCCGACTCGGAACATTCAGTACTTC
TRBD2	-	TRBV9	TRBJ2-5	CASSPRLAGEETQYF	TGTGCCAGCAGCCCGCGGCTAGCGGGGGAAGAGACCCAGTACTTC
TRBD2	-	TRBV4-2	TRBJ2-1	CASSQASGGLQEQFF	TGTGCCAGCAGCCAAGCTAGCGGGGGCCTCCAGGAGCAGTTCTTC
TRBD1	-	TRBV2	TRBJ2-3	CASSDPGQGADTQYF	TGTGCCAGCAGTGATCCGGGACAGGGGGCAGATACGCAGTATTTT
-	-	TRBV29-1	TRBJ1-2	CSVAITGSTNYGYTF	TGCAGCGTTGCCATCACGGGGAGTACTAACTATGGCTACACCTTC
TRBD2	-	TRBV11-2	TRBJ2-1	CASSTYWGLAGSSYNEQFF	TGTGCCAGCAGCACCTATTGGGGACTAGCGGGGTCCTCCTACAATGAGCAGTTCTTC
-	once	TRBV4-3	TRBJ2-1	CASSQGQGIYNEQFF	TGCGCCAGCAGCCAAGGGCAGGGGATTTACAATGAGCAGTTCTTC
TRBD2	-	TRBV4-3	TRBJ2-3	CASSQGGSSGEDTQYF	TGCGCCAGCAGCCAAGGGGGGTCTAGCGGGGAAGATACGCAGTATTTT
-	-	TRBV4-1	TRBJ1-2	CASSQDSQPNYGYTF	TGCGCCAGCAGCCAAGATAGCCAGCCAAACTATGGCTACACCTTC
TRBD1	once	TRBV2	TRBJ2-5	CASSERTGETQYF	TGTGCCAGCAGTGAAAGGACAGGGGAGACCCAGTACTTC
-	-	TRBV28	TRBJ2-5	CASSLAQDGETQYF	TGTGCCAGCAGTTTAGCCCAGGATGGAGAGACCCAGTACTTC
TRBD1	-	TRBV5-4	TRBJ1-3	CASSPDPGGDRNTIYF	TGTGCCAGCAGCCCCGACCCAGGGGGTGATCGAAACACCATATATTTT
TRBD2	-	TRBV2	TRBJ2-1	CASSDRGGAYEQFF	TGTGCCAGCAGTGATCGCGGGGGGGCCTATGAGCAGTTCTTC
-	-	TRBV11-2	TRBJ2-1	CASSLESSRNEQFF	TGTGCCAGCAGCTTAGAGTCTAGCCGCAATGAGCAGTTCTTC
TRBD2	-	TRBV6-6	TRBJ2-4	CASSYRSGAGDIQYF	TGTGCCAGCAGTTACCGGAGCGGGGCGGGGGACATTCAGTACTTC
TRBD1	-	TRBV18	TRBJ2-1	CASSPPSRGLDNEQFF	TGTGCCAGCTCACCTCCGTCCAGGGGGCTCGACAATGAGCAGTTCTTC
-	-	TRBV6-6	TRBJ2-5	CASSPFAVGAKETQYF	TGTGCCAGCAGTCCCTTTGCGGTTGGGGCGAAAGAGACCCAGTACTTC
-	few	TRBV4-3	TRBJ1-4	CASSQDGQGNEKLFF	TGCGCCAGCAGCCAAGACGGGCAGGGTAATGAAAAACTGTTTTTT
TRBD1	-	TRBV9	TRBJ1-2	CASSVEDRGYGYTF	TGTGCCAGCAGCGTAGAGGACAGGGGCTATGGCTACACCTTC
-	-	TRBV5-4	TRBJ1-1	CASSRPQGNTEAFF	TGTGCCAGCAGCCGCCCACAGGGGAACACTGAAGCTTTCTTT